Described below is a single T cell receptor beta chain sequence and its context. Its antigen is unknown. Naive CD4 T cells, CD45RO-negative and CD62L-positive, were flow-sorted from PBMCs. This sample is drawn from a study of human versus mouse CDR3 diversity and MHC coevolution. Germline CDR1 is SGHTA and CDR2 is FQGTGA. The germline V and J ends were trimmed by 5 bases and 10 bases, with 14 bases remaining between them. The CDR3 has 12 amino acids. General study results and limits: Clonal inequality was lowest in two of the three human donors. By iCHAO1, human TCR beta clonotypes numbered about 1.6 million, the most.

Profiled with immunoSEQ multiplex PCR; TCRdb holds only in-frame clones, not every one. The table records tens of thousands of clones, approximately 94% of them present only once. The source material was naive CD4+ T cells from blood. Specified subset: CD45RO-negative CD62L-positive naive CD4 T cells. This sequence was found in a person between 55 and 69 years old in good health. The chain couples TRBV7-3 to TRBJ1-2; D perhaps matches TRBD1 (5 bases). This CDR3 reads CASSPPGGPYTF. CDR3 nucleotides: TGTGCCAGCAGCCCGCCGGGGGGTCCCTACACCTTC.